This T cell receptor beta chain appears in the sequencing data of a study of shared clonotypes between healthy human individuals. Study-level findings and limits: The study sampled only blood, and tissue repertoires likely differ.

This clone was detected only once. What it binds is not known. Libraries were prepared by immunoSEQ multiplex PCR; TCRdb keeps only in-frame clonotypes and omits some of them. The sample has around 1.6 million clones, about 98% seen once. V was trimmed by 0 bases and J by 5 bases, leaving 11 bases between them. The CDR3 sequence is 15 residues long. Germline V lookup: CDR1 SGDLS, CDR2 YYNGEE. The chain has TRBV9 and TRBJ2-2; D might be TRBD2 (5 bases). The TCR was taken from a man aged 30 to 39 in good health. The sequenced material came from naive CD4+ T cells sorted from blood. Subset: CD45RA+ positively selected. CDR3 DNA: TGTGCCAGCAGCGTAGCTCCTACGGGAACCGGGGAGCTGTTTTTT. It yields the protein CASSVAPTGTGELFF.